This entry is about one T cell receptor beta chain. This sample is part of a study of blood T cell repertoires in COVID-19. Study-wide background: Acute-phase and convalescent COVID-19 samples originated in the United States, Italy and Spain. The cDNA or gDNA used as material had been derived from T cells, B-cell-depleted T cells, or PBMCs.

V lost 5 bases, J lost 9 bases, and 14 bases lay in between. The CDR3 has 12 amino acids. Germline loops: CDR1 MNHEY, CDR2 SVGAGI. In the study's own analysis: Using reference gene primer amplification, nucleated cell counts were estimated. Measured with immunoSEQ multiplex PCR; TCRdb has only the in-frame clones, and not every one. The V and J calls and clone size were taken over from that table, and D and trimming were inferred from the DNA. The data show 450,000 or so clones, 90% seen once. What the recovered Cohort 3 donors had was two negative PCRs, clearance, or symptom resolution. The sequence was collected from a man aged 18 to 30 who had recovered from COVID-19. The sample was PBMCs or T cells enriched from blood (not recorded which). This chain links TRBV6-5 with TRBJ2-7; D may be TRBD1 (6 bases). The CDR3 protein is CASSRGDTAQYF. In nucleotides, the CDR3 is TGTGCCAGCAGTCGAGGGGACACCGCGCAGTACTTC.